This T cell receptor (beta chain) originates from a study of CD8 T cells in Susac syndrome (dated by TCRdb to the late 2010s). For the study in its entirety: Repertoire sequencing was used to test whether CD8+ T cell activation and differentiation in Susac syndrome was antigen driven.

Broad study findings and their caveats: The number of individuals in the TCR sequencing and HLA analysis was recognized as being relatively small.

Between the V and J ends, shortened by 0 bases and 4 bases respectively, the junction contains 15 bases. CDR1 is given as SQVTM and CDR2 as ANQGSEA, both from the germline V gene. There are 15 amino acids in the CDR3, from cysteine to phenylalanine inclusive. The retained sequence is limited to the CDR3, 45 bases, with the frame set at the first base. This clonotype was recorded once. There is no known antigen for this receptor. The input lacks base qualities; no much larger clone sits a single base away. Resting on one read, the evidence is weak. RNA was extracted using the RNeasy kit, and about 0.45 to 1 ug of the RNA was reverse transcribed with random hexamers. The immunoSEQ multiplex PCR assay, which covers 54 Vbeta and 13 Jbeta segments, was used to amplify TCR beta CDR3 regions. PCR amplification bias was corrected by using a synthetic template baseline for primer optimization and computational correction. The original pipeline was this. Only productive sequences were kept, with reads annotated to V, D and J genes according to IMGT and analyzed in immunoSEQ Analyzer. Clonality was computed as one minus Shannon entropy normalized by log2 of the number of productive unique sequences. Public and private clones were assessed among the 100 most prevalent clones of each patient and control. A clone was defined as Susac-specific if it was absent from the healthy and MS cohorts, from roughly 1,000 published viral clones and from other ImmuneACCESS disease sequences. The public reads were reanalyzed by TCRdb: fastp trimming at Q25, MiXCR alignment, in-frame beta chains only. Entries are consolidated by CDR3 protein sequence, retaining the most common genes and DNA. For this entry, the V and J calls and clone size follow TCRdb and not the study's own pipeline. For this sample there are about 110,000 distinct CDR3 sequences; roughly 95% appear just once. The ten top clones hold 0.09% to 0.1% of the sample.

High-throughput TCR beta sequencing profiled peripheral blood CD8+ and CD4+ T cells from healthy donors, Susac syndrome patients and multiple sclerosis patients. Healthy donors were included as age- and sex-matched controls. Bulk CD8+ and CD4+ T cells were purified by magnetic negative isolation, while CD8+ TEMRA cells were enriched using FACS. Blood was collected in EDTA tubes and processed within 24 hours, with PBMCs isolated through density gradient centrifugation. PBMCs intended for TCR sequencing were cryopreserved in liquid nitrogen and were subsequently thawed in a 37 degrees C water bath. The sorted or isolated CD4+, CD8+ and CD8+ TEMRA cells reached a purity of at least 90%.

This clonotype was sampled from a human donor in good health. The source material was CD4+ T cells from PBMCs. Recombination connected TRBV29-1 to TRBJ1-2; no D gene can be assigned with confidence. The base sequence is TGCAGCGTTGAAGAGGTCTGGGGTCGAGGCTATGGCTACACCTTC. It codes for CSVEEVWGRGYGYTF.